This is a list of T cell receptor beta chains from one sample in a study of blood T cell repertoires in COVID-19. TCRdb's copy holds only in-frame clones and misses some; the assay was immunoSEQ multiplex PCR. Found here are hundreds of thousands of clones, 92% of them singletons; the top ten hold 0.7% to 0.85%. Sequencing input: peripheral blood. The receptors here all came from a man aged 55-75 years with COVID-19, enrolled during active disease. Each CDR3 is given without its conserved first and last residue. The order of the fields is V gene, J gene, CDR3 protein.

TRBV10-2,TRBJ2-3,ASRAGTGLADTQY
TRBV27,TRBJ1-1,ASTTRVGTEAL
TRBV7-6,TRBJ2-7,ASSRTSGSSYEQY
TRBV5-1,TRBJ1-1,ASSSPEGRESLNTEAF
TRBV19,TRBJ1-1,ASLPRQGLLAF
TRBV7-2,TRBJ2-1,ASSSRTSGWYTEQF
TRBV12-5,TRBJ2-1,ASGLASQGAMGGNEQF
TRBV5-1,TRBJ2-2,ASSPTTSGSEAGELF
TRBV7-2,TRBJ1-5,ASSPRTGGLDQPQH
TRBV2,TRBJ1-5,ASSGQVNQPQH
TRBV19,TRBJ1-2,ASSRGTVYGYT
TRBV9,TRBJ2-1,ASSVSGGSRDEQF
TRBV7-2,TRBJ2-2,ASSLVADPGELF
TRBV14,TRBJ1-6,ASSPGTANSPLH
TRBV6-1,TRBJ1-6,ASSEARRGLSPLH
TRBV24-1,TRBJ2-2,ATSDLMQRGTGELF
TRBV9,TRBJ2-2,ASSVVGAAGELF
TRBV28,TRBJ1-4,ASSPGQVDNEKLF
TRBV5-1,TRBJ2-7,ASSVRSGTSDLSYEQY
TRBV30,TRBJ1-6,AWTGSYNSPLH
TRBV29-1,TRBJ1-1,SAALQGETEAF
TRBV3-1/TRBV3-2,TRBJ2-7,ASSQGTSGRMSEQY
TRBV3-1/TRBV3-2,TRBJ2-3,ASSQSGQSTDTQY
TRBV2,TRBJ2-1,ASSVNSPEQF
TRBV13,TRBJ2-1,ASSLQGNEQF
TRBV11-2,TRBJ2-1,ASSLDIAGGPNEQF
TRBV5-4,TRBJ2-3,ASSQPSTLSTDTQY
TRBV7-9,TRBJ2-7,ASSSLSEQY
TRBV5-6,TRBJ1-2,ASSSPGTGGNGYT
TRBV20-1,TRBJ2-7,SAKTNYEQY
TRBV20-1,TRBJ2-1,SASWGRGSSYNEQF
TRBV28,TRBJ1-6,ASSRDRRDNSPLH
TRBV9,TRBJ2-4,ASSGGGRDIQY
TRBV10-1,TRBJ2-1,ASSRGKRGGSYNEQF
TRBV5-4,TRBJ2-5,ASSQGQRAKETQY
TRBV28,TRBJ2-1,ASSTIQVAEQF
TRBV19,TRBJ2-3,ASSMWDRVTDTQY
TRBV29-1,TRBJ2-3,SVCSGGSTDTQY